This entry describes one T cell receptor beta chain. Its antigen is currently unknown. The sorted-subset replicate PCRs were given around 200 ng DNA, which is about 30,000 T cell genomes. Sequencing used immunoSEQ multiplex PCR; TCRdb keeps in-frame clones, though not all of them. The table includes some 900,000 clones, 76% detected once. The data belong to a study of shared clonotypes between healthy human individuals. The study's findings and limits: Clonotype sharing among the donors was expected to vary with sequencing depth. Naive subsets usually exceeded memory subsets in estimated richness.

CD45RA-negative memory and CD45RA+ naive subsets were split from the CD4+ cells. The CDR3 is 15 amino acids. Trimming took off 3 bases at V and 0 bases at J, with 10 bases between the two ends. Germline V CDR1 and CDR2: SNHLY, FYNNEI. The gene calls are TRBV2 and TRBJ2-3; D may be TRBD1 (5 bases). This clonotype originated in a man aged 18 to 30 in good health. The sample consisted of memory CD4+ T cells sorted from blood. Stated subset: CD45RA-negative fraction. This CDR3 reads CASSEGLTSTDTQYF. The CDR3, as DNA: TGTGCCAGCAGTGAGGGGCTAACTAGCACAGATACGCAGTATTTT.